This TCR beta chain is drawn from a study of molecular identifiers for immune sequencing clone quantification. Each CDR3 protein gets one entry after TCRdb re-called the PCR reads with MiXCR. The sample lists some 650,000 distinct CDR3 sequences; about 20% were seen once. There are many counts of this clonotype. This CDR3 has 11 amino acids. Looked up from germline, CDR1 is MRHNA and CDR2 is SNTAGT. Trimming removed 10 bases from V and 5 bases from J, with 10 bases in between. This receptor was taken from a human donor in good health. Some libraries in this study had Jurkat cell RNA spiked in. The chain uses TRBV6-4 and TRBJ2-3; a weak D match, TRBD1 (5 bases). The specimen was naive CD8+ T cells from blood, with Jurkat cell RNA spiked in. Subset here: FACS-sorted CD8+CD4-CCR7+CD45RA+ naive T cells. CDR3 residues: CANSGRDTQYF. CDR3 sequence (DNA): TGTGCCAACTCAGGGCGAGATACGCAGTATTTT.